This T cell receptor (beta chain) was sequenced in a study of cytomegalovirus exposure and HLA in healthy donors. PCR employed 60 Vbeta and 13 Jbeta primers. Libraries were prepared by immunoSEQ multiplex PCR; TCRdb keeps only in-frame clonotypes and omits some of them. This table holds about 200,000 clones, more than 65% found once. A few counts support this clone. Antigen specificity is unknown. Study-level points and caveats: The classifier reportedly diagnosed cytomegalovirus status with high specificity and sensitivity.

Germline V gene sequence: CDR1 SNHLY, CDR2 FYNNEI. Unmatched junction bases numbered 4, after V lost 7 bases and J lost 8 bases. There are 11 residues in the CDR3. Specimen: PBMCs. The clonotype was recovered from a man between 35 and 55 years old in good health and CMV-seropositive. The chain carries TRBV2 and TRBJ1-1; TRBD1 aligns across 7 bases. For the CDR3, the DNA is TGTGCCAGCAAGACAGGGATAGAAGCTTTCTTT. Protein sequence: CASKTGIEAFF.